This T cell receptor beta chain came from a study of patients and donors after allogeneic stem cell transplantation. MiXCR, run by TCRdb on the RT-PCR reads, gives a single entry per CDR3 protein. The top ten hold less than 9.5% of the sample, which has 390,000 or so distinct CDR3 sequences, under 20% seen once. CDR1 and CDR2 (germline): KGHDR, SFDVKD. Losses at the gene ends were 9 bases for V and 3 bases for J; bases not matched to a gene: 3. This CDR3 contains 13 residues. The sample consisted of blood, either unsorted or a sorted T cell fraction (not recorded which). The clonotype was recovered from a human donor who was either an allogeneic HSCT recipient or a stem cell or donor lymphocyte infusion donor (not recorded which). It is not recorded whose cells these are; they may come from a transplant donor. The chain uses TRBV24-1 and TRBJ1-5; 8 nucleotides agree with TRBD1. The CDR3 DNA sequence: TGTGCCACCGGACAGGGTGACAATCAGCCCCAGCATTTT. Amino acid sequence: CATGQGDNQPQHF.